This T cell receptor (beta chain) was recorded in a study of blood T cell repertoires in COVID-19. At the level of the study: Acute and convalescent COVID-19 samples came from the United States, Italy and Spain. Sources were T cells, B-cell-depleted T cells, or PBMCs; the material itself was cDNA or gDNA.

Sequencing was performed with immunoSEQ multiplex PCR; in TCRdb, only in-frame clones are kept and a portion is missing. This sample has fewer than 200,000 clones, with about four fifths found just once. Patients from Seattle were sampled longitudinally, starting during active infection. The specimen was peripheral blood. The source of this sequence is an elderly woman with COVID-19, enrolled during active disease.

This CDR3 is CASSYALDRGNEQFF. DNA for the CDR3: TGTGCCAGCAGTTACGCACTCGACAGGGGCAATGAGCAGTTCTTC. V gene TRBV6-5 combines with J gene TRBJ2-1; 8 bases are a match to TRBD1. Germline CDR1 reads MNHEY; CDR2 reads SVGAGI. The junction had 6 bases not matched to a gene; V was cut back by 2 bases and J by 6 bases. This CDR3 spans 15 amino acids.